This TCR beta chain is drawn from a study of breast tumors, draining lymph nodes, adjacent tissues. With 10 bases clipped from V and 4 bases from J, the junction kept 10 bases outside the gene matches. The CDR3 covers 14 residues. The V gene's germline CDR1 is LGHDT and CDR2 YNNKEL (reference sequence). TCRdb recomputed calls from the multiplex PCR reads with MiXCR, one row per CDR3 protein. The sample carries some 170,000 distinct CDR3 sequences, about 30% recorded once. Breast cancer patients provided tissue from their axillary draining lymph nodes. General study results and limits: Tumor TCR diversity was below lymph nodes but above nontumor tissue. The lymph node origin of tumor T cells was framed as consistent with a hypothesis, not demonstrated.

This clonotype occurred a few times. What it recognizes is unknown. This TCR was sampled from a female donor with breast cancer. Some clones in this sample may be carry-over from other donors' samples. The rearrangement links TRBV3-1 to TRBJ2-1; 7 bases are shared with TRBD2. The sequencing input was axillary lymph node tissue. The CDR3 DNA follows: TGTGCCACCGCGAGAGGGAGGGCTTACAATGAGCAGTTCTTC. Its translation is CATARGRAYNEQFF.